This entry lists 21 T cell receptor beta chains sequenced from one sample in a study of T cells in Graves' hyperthyroidism and ophthalmopathy. The investigators amplified TCR beta CDR3 regions from RNA transcripts. HTBI primers were the set used in a first-round RT-PCR of the TCR CDR3. TCRdb passed the multiplex PCR reads through MiXCR, listing each CDR3 protein once. The data show around 760,000 distinct CDR3 sequences, with roughly a third seen just once and around 30% held by the top ten. Sequencing was carried out using blood. The receptors were gathered from a woman in her thirties or forties with Graves' hyperthyroidism.

V is TRBV25-1 and J is TRBJ1-5, with D unresolved. The V and J ends lost 4 bases and 7 bases respectively, with 11 bases between them. CDR1 is MGHDK and CDR2 is SYGVNS in the germline V gene. This CDR3 has 13 residues. In DNA, the CDR3 is TGTGCCAGCAGTGCTCAAGAGATGCAGCCCCAGCATTTT. Residues: CASSAQEMQPQHF.

This clonotype has just a few counts. The chain combines TRBV7-9 with TRBJ1-2; D is perhaps TRBD1 (5 bases). V lost 6 bases to trimming and J lost 0 bases, with 20 bases between them. This CDR3 has 17 amino acids. The germline gives CDR1 SEHNR, CDR2 FQNEAQ (reference sequence). In DNA, the CDR3 is TGTGCCAGCAGTTTCATCGGGGGAGACCCAACTAACTATGGCTACACCTTC. Translated, it gives CASSFIGGDPTNYGYTF.

Note on this clonotype: A much more abundant neighbour one base away suggests this may be a read error. CDR3 sequence (DNA): TGCAGCGTTTCCGACCGGAACGCTGAAGCTTTCTTT. This translates into CSVSDRNAEAFF. The V call is TRBV29-1, the J call TRBJ1-1; D is unresolved. Germline lookup yields CDR1 SQVTM and CDR2 ANQGSEA. The CDR3 loop spans 12 amino acids.

This clonotype was counted many times. The chain carries TRBV6-5 and TRBJ1-2; D is unresolved. From germline, CDR1 is MNHEY and CDR2 SVGAGI. The V gene lost 4 bases and the J gene lost 4 bases, with 13 bases spanning the gap. The CDR3 runs to 14 residues. DNA for the CDR3: TGTGCCAGCAGTTTGACGGCCTCGGGCTATGGCTACACCTTC. This sequence encodes CASSLTASGYGYTF.

This clonotype appeared a few times. The rearrangement links TRBV6-5 to TRBJ2-7; D may be TRBD2 (7 bases). CDR3 length: 14 residues. Trimming pared 5 bases from V and 7 bases from J, leaving 18 bases between. Germline CDR1 MNHEY, CDR2 SVGAGI. This CDR3 reads CASSEVGGQVEQYF. For the CDR3, the DNA is TGTGCCAGCAGTGAGGTCGGGGGGCAGGTGGAGCAGTACTTC.

To note about this clonotype: A far larger clone is off by one base, so a read error is likely. The chain has TRBV7-2 and TRBJ1-2; D gene unclear. The CDR3 spans 11 residues. The V gene's germline CDR1 is SGHTA and CDR2 FQGNSA. Between the trimmed V and J ends, which lost 2 bases and 7 bases, there was a span of 5 bases. CDR3 amino acids: CASSLWGGYTF. Written as DNA, the CDR3 is TGTGCCAGCAGCTTATGGGGTGGCTACACCTTC.

The V call is TRBV19, the J call TRBJ1-2; D ambiguous. CDR1 and CDR2 from the germline V gene are LNHDA and SQIVND (reference sequence). V was cut by 2 bases and J by 4 bases, with 11 bases left in between. This CDR3 has 14 residues. Here the CDR3 DNA reads TGTGCCAGTAGTATACCAGACGCTATCTATGGCTACACCTTC. Its protein is CASSIPDAIYGYTF.

The chain carries TRBV7-2 and TRBJ2-7; D unclear. This CDR3 spans 11 amino acids. The V end lost 6 bases, the J end lost 7 bases, and 10 bases lay between the germline ends. CDR1 is SGHTA, CDR2 FQGNSA, per germline. The CDR3 reads CASSSHGEQYF. The CDR3 nucleotides are TGTGCCAGCAGTTCCCATGGGGAGCAGTACTTC.

Comments on this clonotype: This may stem from a read error, because a much larger clone lies one nucleotide away. This chain joins TRBV7-8 and TRBJ1-2; D gene unclear. CDR1 is SGHVS and CDR2 is FQNEAQ in the germline V gene. This CDR3 region has 15 residues. The chain's CDR3 is CDSSDRASGRYGYTF. DNA for the CDR3: TGTGACAGCAGTGATAGAGCTTCCGGACGCTATGGCTACACCTTC.

This clonotype has ten or more counts. This chain connects TRBV20-1 to TRBJ2-5, with D hard to call. Trimming stripped 0 bases from V and 3 bases from J, with 5 bases between. There are 12 residues in the CDR3. CDR1 DFQATT and CDR2 SNEGSKA come from the germline V gene (reference sequence). The CDR3 DNA reads as TGCAGTGCTAGAGATTTTAAAGAGACCCAGTACTTC. Residues: CSARDFKETQYF.

This clonotype was seen many times. The chain combines TRBV29-1 with TRBJ1-1; D is perhaps TRBD1 (6 bases). The CDR3 runs to 14 residues. Germline assignment: CDR1 SQVTM and CDR2 ANQGSEA. Trimming removed 6 bases at V and 4 bases at J, with 18 bases between. This CDR3 is CSVETGGVGTEAFF. The CDR3 DNA reads TGCAGCGTCGAGACTGGGGGCGTTGGCACTGAAGCTTTCTTT.

The table lists this clonotype with many counts. V is TRBV5-1 and J is TRBJ2-6; D is undetermined. The germline V and J ends were trimmed by 1 base and 0 bases, with 2 bases remaining between them. Germline CDR1 SGHRS, CDR2 YFSETQ. The CDR3 is 14 residues long. CDR3 nucleotide sequence: TGCGCCAGCAGCTTGATCTCTGGGGCCAACGTCCTGACTTTC. Its translation: CASSLISGANVLTF.

The rearrangement links TRBV7-7 to TRBJ1-4; no firm D call. The CDR3 is 18 residues long. V was clipped by 5 bases and J by 2 bases, with 21 bases between them. Germline CDR1 is SSHAT and CDR2 is FNYEAQ (reference sequence). The CDR3 coding sequence is TGTGCCAGCAGCCAACCCCTTCGTCGGTCGGAGACTAATGAAAAACTGTTTTTT. Translating it yields CASSQPLRRSETNEKLFF.

A few counts support this clonotype. The V gene is TRBV12-3 or TRBV12-4, the J gene TRBJ1-6; D might be TRBD1 (6 bases). The CDR3 is 16 residues long. V was trimmed by 6 bases and J by 0 bases, leaving 12 bases between them. The CDR3 reads CASRLTGSSYNSPLHF. CDR3 sequence (DNA): TGTGCCAGCAGACTTACAGGGAGCTCCTATAATTCACCCCTCCACTTT.

This chain's CDR3 is CASSLQGTSYYEQYF. The CDR3 bases are TGTGCCAGCAGCTTACAAGGGACTTCCTACTACGAGCAGTACTTC. The J gene is TRBJ2-7, the V gene TRBV7-2; tentative D call: TRBD2 (6 bases). This CDR3 is 15 amino acids long. V lost 2 bases and J 3 bases, leaving 14 bases between the germline ends. Looked up from germline, CDR1 is SGHTA and CDR2 is FQGNSA.

The rearrangement links TRBV7-9 to TRBJ1-5; 8 bases line up with TRBD1. The CDR3 loop spans 17 amino acids. Germline CDR1 and CDR2: SEHNR and FQNEAQ (reference sequence). V lost 5 bases and J lost 0; bases outside the gene matches: 9. The CDR3 protein is CASSPSEGQDSNQPQHF. In DNA form, the CDR3 reads TGTGCCAGCAGCCCATCCGAGGGACAGGATAGCAATCAGCCCCAGCATTTT.

A word on this clonotype: A read error may explain this, as a much larger clone is one base away. V usage is TRBV6-5 and J usage is TRBJ1-1, with 7 bases matching TRBD1. V shed 2 bases, J shed 3 bases, and the junction held 0 bases outside the gene matches. The CDR3 spans 13 residues. The germline V gene encodes CDR1 MNHEY and CDR2 SVGAGI. CDR3 region: CASSYDRDTEAFF. CDR3 in DNA: TGTGCCAGCAGTTACGACAGGGACACTGAAGCTTTCTTT.

This clonotype was seen a few times. The J gene is TRBJ2-5, the V gene TRBV5-1, with 9 nucleotides matching TRBD2. Germline assignment: CDR1 SGHRS and CDR2 YFSETQ. This CDR3 has 16 amino acids. Trimming at V came to 4 bases and at J to 4 bases, leaving 11 bases not matched to a gene. The CDR3 region is CASSPPSGRIGETQYF. In DNA, the CDR3 is TGCGCCAGCAGCCCTCCGAGCGGGAGGATCGGAGAGACCCAGTACTTC.

At least ten counts were recorded for this clonotype. The chain combines TRBV7-8 with TRBJ2-5; perhaps TRBD2 as D (6 bases). Trimming cost V 5 bases and J 0 bases, with 13 bases left between them. The CDR3 is 15 residues long. Germline CDR1 and CDR2: SGHVS and FQNEAQ. The CDR3 nucleotides are TGTGCCAGCAGCATTGGACTATCGTACCAAGAGACCCAGTACTTC. Amino acids: CASSIGLSYQETQYF. The full variable domain, with the rest looked up from reference TRBV7-8 and TRBJ2-5, is GAGVSQSPRYKVAKRGQDVALRCDPISGHVSLFWYQQALGQGPEFLTYFQNEAQLDKSGLPSDRFFAERPEGSVSTLKIQRTQQEDSAVYLCASSIGLSYQETQYFGPGTRLLVL.

The chain has TRBV15 and TRBJ1-2; TRBD1 matches 8 bases. The CDR3 is made up of 13 amino acids. J lost 12 bases, V lost 1 base, and 7 bases had no gene match. CDR1 and CDR2 from the germline V gene are LNHNV and YYDKDF (reference sequence). This CDR3 reads CATSRAGSGGHTF. The DNA for the CDR3 is TGTGCCACCAGCAGAGCTGGATCAGGGGGCCACACCTTC.

The CDR3, as DNA: TGTGCCAGTAGTACTAACGCCGGGACAGGGACATCTCGGGGCTACACCTTC. This sequence encodes CASSTNAGTGTSRGYTF. The rearrangement uses TRBV19 and TRBJ1-2; TRBD1 agrees at 9 bases. The V gene end was trimmed by 4 bases and the J gene end by 8 bases; junction bases not matched to a gene: 17. Per the germline V gene, CDR1 is LNHDA and CDR2 is SQIVND (reference sequence). The CDR3 length is 17 residues. Full variable domain (outside the CDR3, taken from reference TRBV19 and TRBJ1-2): DGGITQSPKYLFRKEGQNVTLSCEQNLNHDAMYWYRQDPGQGLRLIYYSQIVNDFQKGDIAEGYSVSREKKESFPLTVTSAQKNPTAFYLCASSTNAGTGTSRGYTFGSGTRLTVV.